Detailed here is one T cell receptor beta chain. No antigen is known for it. This CDR3 spans 13 amino acids. The germline V gene encodes CDR1 SGDLS and CDR2 YYNGEE. V lost 1 base and J lost 0, with 4 bases in between. Using quantitative 5'-RACE with molecular barcodes, the authors made TCR beta libraries. TCRdb re-called the 5' RACE reads through MiXCR, storing one row per CDR3 protein. The table lists about 540,000 distinct CDR3 sequences, roughly 13% of them singletons. The data are from a study of CD8 T cells in ankylosing spondylitis. Study-level results: Before this, some motif variants had been reported in reactive arthritis synovial fluid and blood. What appeared characteristic of ankylosing spondylitis blood was a TCR beta motif of seven to nine highly homologous variants. Significant enrichment of disease-linked clones was reported in matched ankylosing spondylitis synovial fluid.

The TCR was taken from a male donor with ankylosing spondylitis. The chain is built from TRBV9 and TRBJ1-1; no clear D gene. Sequenced input: blood, either unsorted or a sorted T cell fraction (not recorded which). The CDR3 here is CASSVQLNTEAFF. The CDR3 DNA reads TGTGCCAGCAGCGTACAGTTGAACACTGAAGCTTTCTTT.